This entry lists 2 T cell receptor beta chains sequenced from one sample in a study of identical twins. Each CDR3 protein gets one entry after TCRdb re-called the 5' RACE reads with MiXCR. Among fewer than 500,000 distinct CDR3 sequences listed, about 24% were seen once. These same data were also listed under a study on T cells expressing NK-cell markers.

The sequenced material came from CD4+ T cells sorted from blood. Receptors originate from a young woman in good health.

In this sample, this clonotype turned up a few times. In nucleotides, the CDR3 is TGCAGTGCTACCCGACAGGGTGGAAGCGAGCAGTACTTC. This translates into CSATRQGGSEQYF. V usage is TRBV20-1 and J usage is TRBJ2-7, with 7 bases that match TRBD1. The V gene end was trimmed by 4 bases and the J gene end by 6 bases; junction bases not matched to a gene: 9. This CDR3 contains 13 residues. Per germline, CDR1 DFQATT and CDR2 SNEGSKA (reference sequence).

This rearrangement joins TRBV20-1 to TRBJ2-7, with 8 bases that match TRBD2. V was pared by 3 bases and J by 2 bases, with 9 bases of the junction left unmatched. Germline V gives CDR1 DFQATT, CDR2 SNEGSKA (reference sequence). The CDR3 has 15 residues. The CDR3, as DNA: TGCAGTGCTAGCAATGCGGGAGGCCCAACCTACGAGCAGTACTTC. Its protein product is CSASNAGGPTYEQYF.